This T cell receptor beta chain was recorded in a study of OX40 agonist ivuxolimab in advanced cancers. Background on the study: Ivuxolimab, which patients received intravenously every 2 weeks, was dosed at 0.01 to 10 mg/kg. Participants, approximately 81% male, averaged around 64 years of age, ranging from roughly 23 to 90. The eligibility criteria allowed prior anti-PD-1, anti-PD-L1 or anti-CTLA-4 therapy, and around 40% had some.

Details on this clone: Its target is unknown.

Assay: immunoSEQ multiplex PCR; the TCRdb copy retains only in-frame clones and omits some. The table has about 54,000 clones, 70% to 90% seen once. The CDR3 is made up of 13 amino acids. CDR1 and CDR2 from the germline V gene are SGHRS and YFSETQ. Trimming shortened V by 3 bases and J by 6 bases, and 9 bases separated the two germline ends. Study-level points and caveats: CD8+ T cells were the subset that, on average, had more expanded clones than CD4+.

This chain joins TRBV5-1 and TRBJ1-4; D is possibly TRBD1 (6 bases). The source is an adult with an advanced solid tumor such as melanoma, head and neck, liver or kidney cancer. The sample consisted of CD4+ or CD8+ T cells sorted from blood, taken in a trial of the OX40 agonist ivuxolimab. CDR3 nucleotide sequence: TGCGCCAGCAGCTCGGGACAAGATGAAAAACTGTTTTTT. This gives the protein CASSSGQDEKLFF. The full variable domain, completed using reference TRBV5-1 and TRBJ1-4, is KAGVTQTPRYLIKTRGQQVTLSCSPISGHRSVSWYQQTPGQGLQFLFEYFSETQRNKGNFPGRFSGRQFSNSRSEMNVSTLELGDSALYLCASSSGQDEKLFFGSGTQLSVL.